The clone carrying this TCR beta chain has a count of ten or more. The data belong to a study of blood T cell repertoires in COVID-19. Study details: T cells, B-cell-depleted T cells, or PBMCs provided the cDNA or gDNA that served as material.

Participants had their cohort set by participant-reported clinical history. Recovered status in Cohort 3 required two negative PCRs, clearance, or symptom resolution. Assay: immunoSEQ multiplex PCR; the TCRdb copy retains only in-frame clones and omits some. The sample holds approximately 440,000 clones, around 90% seen once. The CDR3 runs 15 residues. V shed 6 bases, J shed 7 bases, and the junction held 8 bases outside the gene matches. Germline loops: CDR1 MNHEY, CDR2 SVGAGI. V gene TRBV6-5 combines with J gene TRBJ2-1; 11 bases align to TRBD1. The sequence was collected from a woman aged 18-29 years who had recovered from COVID-19. The source material was PBMCs or T cells enriched from blood (not recorded which). For the CDR3, the DNA is TGTGCCAGCAGCCCCCGCGGGACAGGGGGAAATGAGCAGTTCTTC. Translated, it gives CASSPRGTGGNEQFF.